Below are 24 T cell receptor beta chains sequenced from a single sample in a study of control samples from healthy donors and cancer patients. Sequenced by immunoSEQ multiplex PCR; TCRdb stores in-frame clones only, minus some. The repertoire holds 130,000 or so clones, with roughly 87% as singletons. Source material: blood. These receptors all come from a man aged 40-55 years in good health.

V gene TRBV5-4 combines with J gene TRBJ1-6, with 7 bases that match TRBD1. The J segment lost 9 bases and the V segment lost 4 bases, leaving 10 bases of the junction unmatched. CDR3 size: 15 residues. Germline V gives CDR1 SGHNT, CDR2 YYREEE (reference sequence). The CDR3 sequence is CASSLRQGAISPLHF. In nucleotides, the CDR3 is TGTGCCAGCAGCCTCAGACAGGGCGCGATTTCACCCCTCCACTTT.

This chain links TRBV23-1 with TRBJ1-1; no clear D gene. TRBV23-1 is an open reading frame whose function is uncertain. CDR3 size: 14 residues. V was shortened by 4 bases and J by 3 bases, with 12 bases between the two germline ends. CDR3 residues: CASSRQGLDTEAFF. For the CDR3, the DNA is TGCGCCAGCAGTCGCCAAGGCTTGGACACTGAAGCTTTCTTT.

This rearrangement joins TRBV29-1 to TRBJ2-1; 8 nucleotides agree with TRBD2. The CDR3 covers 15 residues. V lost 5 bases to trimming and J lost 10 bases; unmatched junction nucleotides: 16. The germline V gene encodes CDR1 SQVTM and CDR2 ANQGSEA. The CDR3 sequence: CSVPPSGGALLEQFF. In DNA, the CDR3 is TGCAGCGTTCCCCCAAGCGGGGGAGCCCTCCTAGAGCAGTTCTTC.

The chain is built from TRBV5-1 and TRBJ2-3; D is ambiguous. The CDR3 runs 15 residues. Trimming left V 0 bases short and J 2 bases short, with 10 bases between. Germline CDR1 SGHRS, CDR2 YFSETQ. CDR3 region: CASSLGLSPTDTQYF. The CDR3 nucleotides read TGCGCCAGCAGCTTGGGTCTTTCCCCCACAGATACGCAGTATTTT.

CDR3 amino acids: CASSPPGLAGSANEQFF. In DNA, the CDR3 is TGTGCCAGCAGCCCCCCCGGACTAGCTGGTTCGGCCAATGAGCAGTTCTTC. The V call is TRBV5-4, the J call TRBJ2-1; 8 positions match TRBD2. From germline, CDR1 is SGHNT and CDR2 YYREEE (reference sequence). The CDR3 is 17 amino acids. The ends lost 4 bases at V and 6 bases at J; junction bases unmatched: 15.

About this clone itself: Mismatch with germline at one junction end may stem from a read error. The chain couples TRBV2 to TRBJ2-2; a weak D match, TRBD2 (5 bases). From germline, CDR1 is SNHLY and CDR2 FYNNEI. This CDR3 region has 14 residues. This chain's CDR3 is CASSEASEHRGAVF. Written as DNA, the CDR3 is TGTGCCAGCAGTGAGGCGTCGGAACACCGGGGAGCTGTTTTT.

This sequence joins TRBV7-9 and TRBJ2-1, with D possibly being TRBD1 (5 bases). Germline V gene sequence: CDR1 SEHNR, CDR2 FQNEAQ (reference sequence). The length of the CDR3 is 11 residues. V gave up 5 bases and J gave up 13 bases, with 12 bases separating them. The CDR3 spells CASSLGVIQFF. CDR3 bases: TGTGCCAGCAGCCTAGGGGTGATTCAGTTCTTC.

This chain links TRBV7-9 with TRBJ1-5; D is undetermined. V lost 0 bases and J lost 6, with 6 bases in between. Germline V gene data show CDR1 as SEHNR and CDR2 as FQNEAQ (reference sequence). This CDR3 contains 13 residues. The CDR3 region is CASSLAGGQPQHF. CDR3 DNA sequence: TGTGCCAGCAGCTTAGCCGGAGGTCAGCCCCAGCATTTT.

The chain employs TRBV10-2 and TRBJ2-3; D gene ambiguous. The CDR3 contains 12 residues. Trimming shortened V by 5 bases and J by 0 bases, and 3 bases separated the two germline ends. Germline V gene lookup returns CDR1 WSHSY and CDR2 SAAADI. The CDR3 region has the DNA TGCGCCAGCAGTCTAAGCACAGATACGCAGTATTTT. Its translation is CASSLSTDTQYF.

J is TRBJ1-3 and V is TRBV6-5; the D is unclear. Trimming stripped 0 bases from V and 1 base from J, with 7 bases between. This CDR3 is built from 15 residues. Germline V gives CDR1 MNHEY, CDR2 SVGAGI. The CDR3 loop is CASSYSAESGNTIYF. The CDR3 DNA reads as TGTGCCAGCAGTTACTCGGCAGAGTCTGGAAACACCATATATTTT.

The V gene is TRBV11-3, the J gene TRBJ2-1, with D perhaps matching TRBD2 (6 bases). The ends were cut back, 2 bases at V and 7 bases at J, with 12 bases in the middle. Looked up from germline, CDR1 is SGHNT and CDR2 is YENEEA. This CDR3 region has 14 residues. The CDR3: CASSLLAKVNEQFF. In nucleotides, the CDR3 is TGTGCCAGCAGCTTACTAGCGAAGGTGAATGAGCAGTTCTTC. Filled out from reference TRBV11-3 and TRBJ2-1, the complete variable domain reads EAGVVQSPRYKIIEKKQPVAFWCNPISGHNTLYWYLQNLGQGPELLIRYENEEAVDDSQLPKDRFSAERLKGVDSTLKIQPAELGDSAVYLCASSLLAKVNEQFFGPGTRLTVL.

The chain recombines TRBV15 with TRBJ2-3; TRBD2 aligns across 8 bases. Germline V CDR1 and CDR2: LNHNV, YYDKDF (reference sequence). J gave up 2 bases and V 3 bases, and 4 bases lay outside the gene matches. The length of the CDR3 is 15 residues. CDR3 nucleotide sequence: TGTGCCACCAGCAGCGGGACTAGAACCACAGATACGCAGTATTTT. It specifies CATSSGTRTTDTQYF.

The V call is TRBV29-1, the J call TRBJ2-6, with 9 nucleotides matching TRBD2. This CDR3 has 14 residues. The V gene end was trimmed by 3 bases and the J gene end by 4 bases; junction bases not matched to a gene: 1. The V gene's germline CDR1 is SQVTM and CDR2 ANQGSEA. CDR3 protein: CSVELAGGANVLTF. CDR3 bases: TGCAGCGTTGAGCTAGCGGGGGGGGCCAACGTCCTGACTTTC.

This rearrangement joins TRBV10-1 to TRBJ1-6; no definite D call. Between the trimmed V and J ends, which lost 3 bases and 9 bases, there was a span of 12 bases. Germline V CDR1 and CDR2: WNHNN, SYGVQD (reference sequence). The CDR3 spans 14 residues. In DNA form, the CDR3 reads TGCGCCAGCAGTGAAACCATGGACTCTTCACCCCTCCACTTT. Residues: CASSETMDSSPLHF.

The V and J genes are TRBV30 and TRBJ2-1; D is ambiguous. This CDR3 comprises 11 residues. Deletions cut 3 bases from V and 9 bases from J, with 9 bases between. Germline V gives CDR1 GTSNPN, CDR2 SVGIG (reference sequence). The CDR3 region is CAWRPFSEQFF. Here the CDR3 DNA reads TGTGCCTGGAGACCCTTCAGTGAGCAGTTCTTC.

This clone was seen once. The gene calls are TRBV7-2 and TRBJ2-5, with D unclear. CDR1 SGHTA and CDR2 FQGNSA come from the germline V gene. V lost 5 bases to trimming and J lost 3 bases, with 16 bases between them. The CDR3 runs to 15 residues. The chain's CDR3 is CASSPNWASKETQYF. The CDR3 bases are TGTGCCAGCAGCCCCAATTGGGCCTCGAAAGAGACCCAGTACTTC.

The CDR3 sequence: CASSEQYGEQFF. For the CDR3, the DNA is TGTGCCAGCAGTGAACAGTACGGTGAGCAGTTCTTC. The chain has TRBV25-1 and TRBJ2-1, with no clear D. The CDR3 totals 12 residues. The V gene's germline CDR1 is MGHDK and CDR2 SYGVNS. V lost 2 bases and J 9 bases, leaving 8 bases between the germline ends.

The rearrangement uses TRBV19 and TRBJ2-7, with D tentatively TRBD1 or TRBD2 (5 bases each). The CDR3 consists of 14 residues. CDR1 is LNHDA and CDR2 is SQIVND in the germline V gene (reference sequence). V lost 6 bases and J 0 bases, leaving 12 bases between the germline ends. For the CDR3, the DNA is TGTGCCAGTAGCGCTGTTGGGACCTCCTACGAGCAGTACTTC. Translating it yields CASSAVGTSYEQYF.

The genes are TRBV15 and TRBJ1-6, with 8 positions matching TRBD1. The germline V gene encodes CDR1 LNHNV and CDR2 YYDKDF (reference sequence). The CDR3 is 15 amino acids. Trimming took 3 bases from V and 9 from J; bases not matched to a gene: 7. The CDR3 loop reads CATSRDTGGVSPLHF. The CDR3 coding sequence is TGTGCCACCAGCAGGGACACAGGGGGAGTTTCACCCCTCCACTTT.

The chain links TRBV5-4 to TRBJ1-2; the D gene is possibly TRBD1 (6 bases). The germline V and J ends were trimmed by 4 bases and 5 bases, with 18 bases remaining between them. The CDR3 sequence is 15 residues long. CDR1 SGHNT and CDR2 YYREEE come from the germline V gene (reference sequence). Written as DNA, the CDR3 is TGTGCCAGCAGCCCGGCGGGGGGCAGGTCATATGGCTACACCTTC. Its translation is CASSPAGGRSYGYTF.

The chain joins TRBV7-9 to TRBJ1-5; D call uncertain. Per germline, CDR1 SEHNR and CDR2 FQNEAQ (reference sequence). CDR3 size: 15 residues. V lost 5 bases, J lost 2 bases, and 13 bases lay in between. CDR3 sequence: CASSQGSWGNQPQHF. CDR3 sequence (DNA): TGTGCCAGCAGCCAAGGGAGTTGGGGCAATCAGCCCCAGCATTTT.

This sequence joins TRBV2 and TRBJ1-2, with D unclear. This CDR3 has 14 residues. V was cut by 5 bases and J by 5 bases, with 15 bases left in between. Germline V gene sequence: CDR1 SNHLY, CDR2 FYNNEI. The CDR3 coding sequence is TGTGCCAGCAGTTCCGAAGTTCAGAGATATGGCTACACCTTC. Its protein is CASSSEVQRYGYTF.

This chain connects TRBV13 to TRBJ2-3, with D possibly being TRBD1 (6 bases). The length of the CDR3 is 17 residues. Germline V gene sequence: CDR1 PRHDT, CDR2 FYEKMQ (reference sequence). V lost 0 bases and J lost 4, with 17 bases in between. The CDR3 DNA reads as TGTGCCAGCAGCTTAGGCTGGGGGTCCCCAGGGGCAGATACGCAGTATTTT. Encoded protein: CASSLGWGSPGADTQYF.

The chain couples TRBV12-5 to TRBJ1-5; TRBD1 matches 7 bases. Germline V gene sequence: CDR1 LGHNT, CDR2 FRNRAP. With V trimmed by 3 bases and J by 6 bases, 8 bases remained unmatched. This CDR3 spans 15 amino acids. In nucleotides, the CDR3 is TGTGCTAGTGGTTTATTCCAGGGGGGGGGTCAGCCCCAGCATTTT. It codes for CASGLFQGGGQPQHF.